This T cell receptor beta chain was retrieved from a study of blood T cell repertoires in COVID-19. Study information: Collection of acute and convalescent COVID-19 samples took place in the United States, Italy and Spain.

Original data processing: Reference gene primer amplification gave nucleated cell count estimates. Clones were read by immunoSEQ multiplex PCR, and TCRdb kept only the in-frame ones, dropping some. V, J and clone size derive from that table, while D and trimming were established from the DNA sequence. Seen here are a few hundred thousand clones, under 90% observed once, and the top ten hold under 3.5%. V was cut by 2 bases and J by 8 bases, with 7 bases left in between. The CDR3 loop spans 12 amino acids. The chain uses TRBV12-3 or TRBV12-4 and TRBJ2-1; D is ambiguous. The receptor was isolated from a young woman with acute or convalescent COVID-19. The specimen sequenced was peripheral blood. CDR3: CASSLSRDEQFF. DNA of the CDR3: TGTGCCAGCAGTTTATCCCGTGATGAGCAGTTCTTC.